The 7 T cell receptor beta chains reported below all come from one sample, sequenced in a study of T cell changes during pregnancy in multiple sclerosis. Using immunoSEQ multiplex PCR, the repertoire was profiled, and TCRdb retains in-frame clones only, with some absent. Among some 38,000 clones listed, around 91% were seen once. The sample consisted of CD4+ T cells from peripheral blood mononuclear cells, taken in the second trimester of pregnancy. The origin of the receptors is a female donor in good health, enrolled as a control in a pregnancy study.

The genes are TRBV18 and TRBJ2-1; 7 positions agree with TRBD2. The CDR3 is 17 residues long. Germline assignment: CDR1 KGHSH and CDR2 LQKENI. V shed 2 bases, J shed 6 bases, and the junction held 13 bases outside the gene matches. The CDR3 here is CASSPMRLAGVVNEQFF. In nucleotides, the CDR3 is TGTGCCAGCTCACCAATGCGACTAGCCGGGGTAGTCAATGAGCAGTTCTTC.

CDR3 sequence reads: CASSSGTGTRGETQYF. As DNA, the CDR3 is TGCGCCAGCAGCTCAGGAACCGGGACAAGGGGGGAGACCCAGTACTTC. V and J are TRBV5-1 and TRBJ2-5; a weak D match, TRBD1 (6 bases). Germline V gene sequence: CDR1 SGHRS, CDR2 YFSETQ. Trimming removed 3 bases at V and 5 bases at J, with 20 bases between. The CDR3 covers 16 residues.

V and J are TRBV19 and TRBJ1-5, with D perhaps TRBD1 (5 bases). V lost 6 bases to trimming and J lost 1 base, with 13 bases between them. The CDR3 runs 15 residues. CDR1 is LNHDA and CDR2 is SQIVND in the germline V gene (reference sequence). The CDR3 sequence is CASRAGGRSNQPQHF. CDR3 nucleotide sequence: TGTGCCAGTAGGGCCGGGGGAAGGAGCAATCAGCCCCAGCATTTT.

The V and J genes are TRBV5-1 and TRBJ2-3; TRBD2 agrees at 10 bases. Looked up from germline, CDR1 is SGHRS and CDR2 is YFSETQ. The length of the CDR3 is 18 residues. J lost 0 bases, V lost 0 bases, and 7 bases had no gene match. CDR3 region: CASSLGLAGASSTDTQYF. The CDR3 nucleotides read TGCGCCAGCAGCTTGGGGCTAGCGGGGGCCTCTAGCACAGATACGCAGTATTTT.

This chain connects TRBV7-3 to TRBJ2-2; 10 bases line up with TRBD1. This CDR3 has 16 residues. The V and J ends lost 0 bases and 5 bases, in that order; junction bases with no gene match: 3. Germline V CDR1 and CDR2: SGHTA, FQGTGA. This chain's CDR3 is CASSLTRDRGTGELFF. The DNA of the CDR3 is TGTGCCAGCAGCTTAACGCGGGACAGGGGTACCGGGGAGCTGTTTTTT.

The table lists this clone with a count of one. The chain's CDR3 is CASRISGVPWGYTF. The CDR3 nucleotides are TGTGCCAGCAGAATTTCAGGGGTCCCTTGGGGCTACACCTTC. This chain connects TRBV7-2 to TRBJ1-2; perhaps TRBD1 as D (6 bases). CDR1 is SGHTA and CDR2 is FQGNSA in the germline V gene. The CDR3 consists of 14 residues. With 6 bases removed from V and 8 bases from J, the gap between germline ends came to 19 bases.

The chain employs TRBV18 and TRBJ1-6; D perhaps matches TRBD1 (6 bases). Deletions cut 3 bases from V and 9 bases from J, with 12 bases between. The germline CDR1 and CDR2 sequences are KGHSH and LQKENI. This CDR3 has 14 amino acids. The CDR3 nucleotides are TGTGCCAGCTCACCCAGGACAGAGGGTTCACCCCTCCACTTT. The encoded protein is CASSPRTEGSPLHF.